The 8 T cell receptor beta chains below were found in one sample sequenced in a study of tumor and adjacent non-tumor tissue in lung cancer. The library came from three nested PCR rounds adapted from ARM-PCR protocols. TCRdb processed the multiplex PCR reads anew with MiXCR; each CDR3 protein has one entry. The sample has around 66,000 distinct CDR3 sequences; around 73% are singletons. RNA was extracted from bulk tissue without any cell sorting. Sequencing was performed on lung tumor tissue. The receptors shown here come from a man in his 60s with non-small cell lung cancer.

The J gene is TRBJ2-7, the V gene TRBV20-1, with D perhaps TRBD1 (6 bases). Germline loops: CDR1 DFQATT, CDR2 SNEGSKA (reference sequence). This CDR3 region has 13 residues. CDR3 DNA: TGCAATGCAAGGGAACAGGGTGGGTACGAGCAGTACTTC. It yields the protein CNAREQGGYEQYF.

Concerning this clonotype: At one end the junction does not follow the germline gene, possibly because of a read error. This rearrangement joins TRBV10-3 to TRBJ1-2; tentative D call: TRBD1 (5 bases). CDR3 length equals 13 residues. The germline gives CDR1 ENHRY, CDR2 SYGVKD. CDR3 coding DNA: TGTGCCATCAGTGGGGGGGGTGCACATGACTACACTTTC. Protein product: CAISGGGAHDYTF.

On this clonotype: An end of the junction does not agree with germline; a read error may underlie this. The V gene is TRBV6-6, the J gene TRBJ2-7, with 9 bases identical to TRBD1. CDR3 length: 15 amino acids. In germline, CDR1 is MNHNY, CDR2 SVGAGI (reference sequence). The CDR3 region is CVSRPTGGIPYEQYF. The CDR3, as DNA: TGTGTCAGCAGACCGACAGGGGGAATCCCCTACGAGCAGTACTTC.

For this clonotype: The conserved phenylalanine or tryptophan is not found at the CDR3 terminus, so this likely reflects a read error. J is TRBJ2-5 and V is TRBV20-1; D is possibly TRBD1 or TRBD2 (5 bases each). V was clipped by 2 bases and J by 5 bases, with 9 bases between them. The CDR3 consists of 12 residues. Germline V lookup: CDR1 DFQATT, CDR2 SNEGSKA (reference sequence). CDR3 amino acids: CSARPGAETQYL. CDR3 sequence (DNA): TGCAGTGCTAGACCCGGGGCTGAGACCCAGTACTTA.

The DNA for the CDR3 is TGTGCCAGCTCACCACGGGACATAAACTCCTACGAGCAGTACTTC. Encoded protein: CASSPRDINSYEQYF. V is TRBV18 and J is TRBJ2-7; possibly TRBD1 for D (6 bases). Germline loops: CDR1 KGHSH, CDR2 LQKENI. V was clipped by 1 base and J by 0 bases, with 10 bases between them. The length of the CDR3 is 15 residues.

On this clonotype: A much larger clone is a single base away; this may be a read error. CDR3 sequence: CASELAGETQCF. The CDR3 region has the DNA TGTGCCAGCGAACTAGCGGGAGAGACCCAGTGCTTC. This chain connects TRBV7-9 to TRBJ2-5; 11 bases line up with TRBD2. The V gene's germline CDR1 is SEHNR and CDR2 FQNEAQ (reference sequence). The CDR3 has 12 residues.

Concerning this clonotype: One end of the junction is discordant with germline, which a read error may explain. The rearrangement joins TRBV20-1 to TRBJ2-3; D not certain. CDR1 is DFQATT and CDR2 is SNEGSKA in the germline V gene (reference sequence). The CDR3 has 15 residues. The CDR3 reads CCAREQQRITDTQYF. DNA for the CDR3: TGCTGTGCTAGAGAACAACAGAGGATCACAGATACGCAGTATTTT.

With respect to this clonotype: Sequence at one end of the junction differs from germline and may be a read error. The V call is TRBV20-1, the J call TRBJ2-1; 11 nucleotides line up with TRBD2. Germline V CDR1 and CDR2: DFQATT, SNEGSKA (reference sequence). This CDR3 has 15 residues. The CDR3 protein is CSVITVAGGHHEQFF. DNA of the CDR3: TGCAGTGTCATAACTGTAGCGGGAGGGCACCATGAGCAGTTCTTT.